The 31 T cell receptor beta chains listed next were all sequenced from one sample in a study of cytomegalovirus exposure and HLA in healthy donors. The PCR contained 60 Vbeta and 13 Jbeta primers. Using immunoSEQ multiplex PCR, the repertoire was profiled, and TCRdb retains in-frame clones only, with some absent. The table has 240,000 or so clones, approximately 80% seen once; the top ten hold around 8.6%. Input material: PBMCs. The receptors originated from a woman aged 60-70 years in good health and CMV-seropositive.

CDR3 in amino acids: CASSLRRAADTQYF. The CDR3 DNA is TGTGCCAGCAGTTTACGGAGGGCCGCAGATACGCAGTATTTT. The rearrangement uses TRBV27 and TRBJ2-3, with TRBD2 as a possible D gene (6 bases). Germline CDR1 is MNHEY and CDR2 is SMNVEV (reference sequence). The CDR3 is 14 amino acids. The V and J ends lost 2 bases and 4 bases respectively, with 10 bases between them.

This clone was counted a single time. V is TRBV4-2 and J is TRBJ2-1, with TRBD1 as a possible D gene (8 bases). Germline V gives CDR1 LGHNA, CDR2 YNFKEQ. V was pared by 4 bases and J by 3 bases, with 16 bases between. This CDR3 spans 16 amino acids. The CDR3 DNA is TGTGCCAGCAGCCTACGGAGCGGGACAGGCTACAATGAGCAGTTCTTC. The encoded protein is CASSLRSGTGYNEQFF.

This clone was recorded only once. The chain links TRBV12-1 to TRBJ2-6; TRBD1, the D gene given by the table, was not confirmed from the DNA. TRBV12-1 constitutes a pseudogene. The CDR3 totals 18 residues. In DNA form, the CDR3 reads TGTGCCAGCAGCTTTATCACAGGGAAATCTTCTGGGGCCAACGTCCTGACTTTC. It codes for CASSFITGKSSGANVLTF.

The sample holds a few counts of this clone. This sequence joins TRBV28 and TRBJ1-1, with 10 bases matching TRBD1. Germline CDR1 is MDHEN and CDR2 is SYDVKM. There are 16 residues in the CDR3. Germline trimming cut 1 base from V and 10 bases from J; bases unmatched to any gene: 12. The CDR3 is CASSLLRIRDRGLAFF. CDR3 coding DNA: TGTGCCAGCAGTTTATTGCGCATCCGGGACAGGGGTTTAGCTTTCTTT.

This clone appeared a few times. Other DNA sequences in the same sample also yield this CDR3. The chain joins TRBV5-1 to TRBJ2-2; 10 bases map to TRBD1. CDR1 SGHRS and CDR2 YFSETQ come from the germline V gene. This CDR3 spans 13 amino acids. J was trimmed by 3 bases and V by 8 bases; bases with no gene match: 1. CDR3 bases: TGCGCCAGTGGGACAGGGGACACCGGGGAGCTGTTTTTT. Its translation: CASGTGDTGELFF. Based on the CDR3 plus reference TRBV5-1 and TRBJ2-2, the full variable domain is KAGVTQTPRYLIKTRGQQVTLSCSPISGHRSVSWYQQTPGQGLQFLFEYFSETQRNKGNFPGRFSGRQFSNSRSEMNVSTLELGDSALYLCASGTGDTGELFFGEGSRLTVL.

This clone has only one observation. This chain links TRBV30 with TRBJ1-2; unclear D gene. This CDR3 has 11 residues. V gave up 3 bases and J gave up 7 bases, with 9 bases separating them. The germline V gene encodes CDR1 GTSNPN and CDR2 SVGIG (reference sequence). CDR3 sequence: CAWRGSGGYTF. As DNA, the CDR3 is TGTGCCTGGAGGGGGAGTGGTGGCTACACCTTC.

CDR3 in amino acids: CASSPDRTYGYTF. The CDR3 coding sequence is TGTGCCAGCAGCCCCGACAGAACTTATGGCTACACCTTC. The chain recombines TRBV11-2 with TRBJ1-2; tentatively, D is TRBD1 (5 bases). This CDR3 is built from 13 residues. Germline V gives CDR1 SGHAT, CDR2 FQNNGV. Trimming took 5 bases from V and 5 from J, leaving 12 bases between them.

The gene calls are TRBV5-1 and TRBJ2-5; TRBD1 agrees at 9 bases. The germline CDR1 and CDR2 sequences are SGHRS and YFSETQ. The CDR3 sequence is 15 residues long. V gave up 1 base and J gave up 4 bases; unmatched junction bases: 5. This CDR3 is CASSLNRGRGETQYF. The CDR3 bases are TGCGCCAGCAGCTTGAACAGGGGGCGTGGAGAGACCCAGTACTTC.

The DNA for the CDR3 is TGTGCCAGCAGCCTGGGGCAGTATTACGCTGAAGCTTTCTTT. Amino acids: CASSLGQYYAEAFF. The V call is TRBV5-8, the J call TRBJ1-1, with TRBD1 as a possible D gene (5 bases). Trimming took 4 bases from V and 6 from J, leaving 16 bases between them. CDR1 and CDR2 (germline): SGHTS, YDEGEE. CDR3 length: 14 amino acids.

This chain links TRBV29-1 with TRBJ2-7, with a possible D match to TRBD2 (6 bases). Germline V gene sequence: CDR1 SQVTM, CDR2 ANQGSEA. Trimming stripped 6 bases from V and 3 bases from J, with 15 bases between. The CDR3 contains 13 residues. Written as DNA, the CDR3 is TGCAGCGTCGCGGGACGGTTCGTCTACGAGCAGTACTTC. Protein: CSVAGRFVYEQYF.

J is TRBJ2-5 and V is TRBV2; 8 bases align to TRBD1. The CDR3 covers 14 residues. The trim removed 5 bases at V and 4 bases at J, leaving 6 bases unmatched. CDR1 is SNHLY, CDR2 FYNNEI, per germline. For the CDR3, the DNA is TGTGCCAGCAGTCCAGTCACAGGGGGAGAGACCCAGTACTTC. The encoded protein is CASSPVTGGETQYF.

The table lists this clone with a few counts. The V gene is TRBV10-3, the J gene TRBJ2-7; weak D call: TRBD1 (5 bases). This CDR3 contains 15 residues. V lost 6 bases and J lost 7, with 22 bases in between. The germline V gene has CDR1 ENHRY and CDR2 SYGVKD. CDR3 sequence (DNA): TGTGCCATCAGGGGCCCCACAGGTGAAGGGCGGGAGCAGTACTTC. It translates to CAIRGPTGEGREQYF.

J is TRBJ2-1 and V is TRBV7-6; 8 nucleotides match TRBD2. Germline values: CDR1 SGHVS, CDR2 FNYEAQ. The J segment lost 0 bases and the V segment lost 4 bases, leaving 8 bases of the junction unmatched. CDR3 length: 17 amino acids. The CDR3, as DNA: TGTGCCAGCAGCTCCTTCGGGAGCGGGAGCTCCTACAATGAGCAGTTCTTC. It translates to CASSSFGSGSSYNEQFF.

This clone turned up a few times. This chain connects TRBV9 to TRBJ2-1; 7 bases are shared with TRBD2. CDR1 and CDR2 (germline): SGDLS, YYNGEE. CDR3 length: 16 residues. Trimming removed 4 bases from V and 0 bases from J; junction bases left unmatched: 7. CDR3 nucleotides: TGTGCCAGCAGCCCCCCGGGGGGAAGCTCCTACAATGAGCAGTTCTTC. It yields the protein CASSPPGGSSYNEQFF.

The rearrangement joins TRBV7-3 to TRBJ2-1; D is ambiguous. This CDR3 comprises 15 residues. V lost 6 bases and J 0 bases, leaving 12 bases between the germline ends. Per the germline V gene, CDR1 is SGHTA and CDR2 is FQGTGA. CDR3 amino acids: CASSPDPSSYNEQFF. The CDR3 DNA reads TGTGCCAGCAGTCCTGACCCTAGCTCCTACAATGAGCAGTTCTTC.

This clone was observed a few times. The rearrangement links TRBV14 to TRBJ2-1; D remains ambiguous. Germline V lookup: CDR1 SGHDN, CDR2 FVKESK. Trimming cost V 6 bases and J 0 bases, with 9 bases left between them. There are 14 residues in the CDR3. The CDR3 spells CASSFSVSYNEQFF. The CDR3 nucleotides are TGTGCCAGCAGTTTTTCGGTCTCCTACAATGAGCAGTTCTTC.

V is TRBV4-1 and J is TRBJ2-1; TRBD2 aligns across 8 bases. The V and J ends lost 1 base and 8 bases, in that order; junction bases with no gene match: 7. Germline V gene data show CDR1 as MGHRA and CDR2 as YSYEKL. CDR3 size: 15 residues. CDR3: CASSQAGSGKDEQFF. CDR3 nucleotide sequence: TGCGCCAGCAGCCAAGCGGGTAGCGGGAAGGATGAGCAGTTCTTC.

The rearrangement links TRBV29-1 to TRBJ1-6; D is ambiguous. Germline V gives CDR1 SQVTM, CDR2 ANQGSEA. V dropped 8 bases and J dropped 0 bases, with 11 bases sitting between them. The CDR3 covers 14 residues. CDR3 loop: CSLTFSSYNSPLHF. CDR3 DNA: TGCAGCTTGACTTTCAGCTCCTATAATTCACCCCTCCACTTT.

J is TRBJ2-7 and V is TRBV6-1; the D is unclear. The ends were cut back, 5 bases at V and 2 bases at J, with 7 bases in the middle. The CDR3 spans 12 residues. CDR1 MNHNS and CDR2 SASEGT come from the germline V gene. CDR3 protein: CASSQNPYEQYF. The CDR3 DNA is TGTGCCAGCAGTCAGAATCCCTACGAGCAGTACTTC.

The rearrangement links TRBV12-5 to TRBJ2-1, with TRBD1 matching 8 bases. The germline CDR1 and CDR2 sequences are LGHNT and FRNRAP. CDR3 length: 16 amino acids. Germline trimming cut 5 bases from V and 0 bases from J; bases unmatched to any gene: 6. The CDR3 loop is CASGTGQGVSYNEQFF. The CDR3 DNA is TGTGCTAGTGGTACCGGACAGGGCGTCTCCTACAATGAGCAGTTCTTC.

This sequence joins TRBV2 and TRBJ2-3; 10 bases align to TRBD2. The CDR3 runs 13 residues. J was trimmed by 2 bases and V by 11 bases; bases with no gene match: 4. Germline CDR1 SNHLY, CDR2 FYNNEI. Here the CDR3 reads CAGGLADTDTQYF. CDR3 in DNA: TGTGCCGGAGGACTAGCGGACACAGATACGCAGTATTTT.

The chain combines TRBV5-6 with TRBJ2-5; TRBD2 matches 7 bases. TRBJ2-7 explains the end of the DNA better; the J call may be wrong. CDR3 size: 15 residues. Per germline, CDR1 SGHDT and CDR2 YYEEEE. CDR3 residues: CASSPTGGSTYEQYF. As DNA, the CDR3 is TGTGCCAGCAGCCCCACGGGCGGGAGTACCTACGAGCAGTACTTC.

CDR3 nucleotide sequence: TGCGCCAGCAGAATGACTAGCGGGAGTTCCTACGAGCAGTACTTC. Protein product: CASRMTSGSSYEQYF. This rearrangement joins TRBV5-1 to TRBJ2-7; 12 nucleotides match TRBD2. The CDR3 spans 15 residues. With V trimmed by 5 bases and J by 1 base, 4 bases remained unmatched. Looked up from germline, CDR1 is SGHRS and CDR2 is YFSETQ.

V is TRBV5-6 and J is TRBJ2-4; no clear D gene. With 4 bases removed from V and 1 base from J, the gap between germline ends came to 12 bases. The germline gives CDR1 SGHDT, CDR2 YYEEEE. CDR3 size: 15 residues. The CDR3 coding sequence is TGTGCCAGCAGCCTAAATGATTTGGCCAAAAACATTCAGTACTTC. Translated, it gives CASSLNDLAKNIQYF.

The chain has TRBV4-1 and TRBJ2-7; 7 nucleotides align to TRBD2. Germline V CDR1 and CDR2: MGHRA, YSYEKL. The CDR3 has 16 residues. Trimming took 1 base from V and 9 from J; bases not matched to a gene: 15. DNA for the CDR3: TGCGCCAGCAGCCAAGTCGGCCAGCGGGAAGGGAAACGGCAGTACTTC. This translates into CASSQVGQREGKRQYF.

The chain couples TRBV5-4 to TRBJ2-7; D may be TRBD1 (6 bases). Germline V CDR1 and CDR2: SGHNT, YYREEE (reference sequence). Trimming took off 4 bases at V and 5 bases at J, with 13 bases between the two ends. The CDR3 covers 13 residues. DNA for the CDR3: TGTGCCAGCAGCCGCCGGGACAATAACGAGCAGTACTTC. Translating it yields CASSRRDNNEQYF.

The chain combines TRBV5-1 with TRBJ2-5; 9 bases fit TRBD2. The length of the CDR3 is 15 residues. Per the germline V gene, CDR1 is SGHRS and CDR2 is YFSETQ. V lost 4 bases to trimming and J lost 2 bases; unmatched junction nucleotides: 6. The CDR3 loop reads CASSDPLAGQETQYF. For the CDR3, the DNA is TGCGCCAGCAGCGACCCCCTAGCGGGACAAGAGACCCAGTACTTC.

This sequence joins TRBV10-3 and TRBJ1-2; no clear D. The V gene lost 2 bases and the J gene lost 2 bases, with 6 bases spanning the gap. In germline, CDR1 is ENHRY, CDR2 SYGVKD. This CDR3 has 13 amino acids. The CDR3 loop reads CAISETENYGYTF. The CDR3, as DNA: TGTGCCATCAGTGAGACAGAGAACTATGGCTACACCTTC.

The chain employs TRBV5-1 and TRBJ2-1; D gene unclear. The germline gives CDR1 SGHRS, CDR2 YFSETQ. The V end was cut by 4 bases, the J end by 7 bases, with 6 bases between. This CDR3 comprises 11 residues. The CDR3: CASSRLNEQFF. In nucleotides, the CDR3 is TGCGCCAGCAGCCGTCTTAATGAGCAGTTCTTC.

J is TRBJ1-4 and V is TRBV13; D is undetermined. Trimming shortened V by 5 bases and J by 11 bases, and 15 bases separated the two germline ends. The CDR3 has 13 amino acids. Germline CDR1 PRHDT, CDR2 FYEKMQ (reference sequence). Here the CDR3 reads CASSMATFGKLFF. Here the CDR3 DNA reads TGTGCCAGCAGCATGGCGACATTTGGGAAACTGTTTTTT.

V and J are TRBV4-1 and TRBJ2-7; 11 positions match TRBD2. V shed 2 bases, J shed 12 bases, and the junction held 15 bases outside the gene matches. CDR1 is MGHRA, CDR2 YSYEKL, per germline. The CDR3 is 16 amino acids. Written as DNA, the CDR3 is TGCGCCAGCAGCCAAACCCCACTAGCGGGAGTCTCCCGGCGGTACTTC. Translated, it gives CASSQTPLAGVSRRYF.